Reported below is one T cell receptor beta chain. This sample is part of a study of blood T cell repertoires in COVID-19. Study in general: The origin of the acute and convalescent COVID-19 samples was the United States, Italy and Spain.

In the original workflow: Nucleated cell number was recorded as an estimate derived from reference gene primer amplification. Sequenced by immunoSEQ multiplex PCR; TCRdb stores in-frame clones only, minus some. V and J calls and clone size follow that table, whereas D and trimming were derived from the DNA. The table shows about 410,000 clones, with approximately 90% occurring only once. The CDR3 extends over 16 amino acids. Germline V gene sequence: CDR1 MDHEN, CDR2 SYDVKM. V gave up 6 bases and J gave up 5 bases; unmatched junction bases: 12. The sequenced sample consisted of peripheral blood. This sequence joins TRBV28 and TRBJ1-4, with 7 bases lining up with TRBD1. The sequence derives from a woman aged 40 to 50 with COVID-19, enrolled during active disease. CDR3 in amino acids: CASSRANRGGNEKLFF. The CDR3 nucleotides are TGTGCCAGCAGCCGCGCGAACAGGGGAGGAAATGAAAAACTGTTTTTT.